A single TCR beta chain is shown here with its context. Enrollees, about 18 to 89 years old, lived in about two dozen US areas. Clinical history as reported by participants underpinned cohort assignment. All recovered Cohort 3 donors got two negative PCRs, got clearance, or saw symptom resolution. This entry is derived from a study of blood T cell repertoires in COVID-19. The authors' processing: Amplification of reference gene primers was used by the study to estimate nucleated cell counts. Repertoires were generated with immunoSEQ multiplex PCR, while TCRdb's copy carries only in-frame clones and drops some. The V and J calls and clone size are taken from that table; D and trimming were inferred from the DNA. There are 200,000 to 250,000 clones in the sample; approximately 90% occur only once, and 1.5% to 2% lies in the top ten. The trim removed 6 bases at V and 4 bases at J, leaving 9 bases unmatched. The CDR3 sequence is 14 residues long. CDR1 and CDR2 from the germline V gene are SGHDT and YYEEEE.

This clonotype was sampled from a woman between 18 and 29 years old who had recovered from COVID-19. What was sequenced was PBMCs or T cells enriched from blood (not recorded which). This sequence joins TRBV5-6 and TRBJ2-7, with 8 nucleotides matching TRBD1. Here the CDR3 DNA reads TGTGCCAGCACCCAGGGGGCGGAGGGGTACGAGCAGTACTTC. Encoded protein: CASTQGAEGYEQYF.